This TCR beta chain was identified during a study of T-cell memory formation after mild COVID-19. Study-level background: In these data, TCR clusters were largely donor specific.

This clonotype has more than one count but fewer than ten. Its specificity is not known. The CDR3 runs to 17 residues. J lost 2 bases, V lost 4 bases, and 8 bases had no gene match. The germline V gene has CDR1 SGHRS and CDR2 YFSETQ. Broader study findings: There was no confirmation that second-wave clones peaking on day 37 were SARS-CoV-2 specific. Some clones that responded were present in memory (sampled pre-infection), which suggests cross-reactive memory joined.

Sample barcodes and UMIs were carried by the TCR alpha and TCR beta cDNA libraries that 5'RACE generated with constant-segment primers. TCRdb used MiXCR to reprocess the 5' RACE reads, holding one entry per CDR3 protein. The top ten hold approximately 2% of the sample, which has over 120,000 distinct CDR3 sequences, roughly a fifth seen once. The chain recombines TRBV5-1 with TRBJ1-3, with TRBD1 identical over 11 bases. Specimen: PBMCs or a T cell subset sorted from them (not recorded which). This receptor was taken from an adult woman who had mild COVID-19 (a few samples of this study predate the infection). Cell type and time point are not known. Here the CDR3 DNA reads TGCGCCAGCAGCACCGACGGGGGACAGGGGGCTGGAAACACCATATATTTT. Its translation: CASSTDGGQGAGNTIYF.